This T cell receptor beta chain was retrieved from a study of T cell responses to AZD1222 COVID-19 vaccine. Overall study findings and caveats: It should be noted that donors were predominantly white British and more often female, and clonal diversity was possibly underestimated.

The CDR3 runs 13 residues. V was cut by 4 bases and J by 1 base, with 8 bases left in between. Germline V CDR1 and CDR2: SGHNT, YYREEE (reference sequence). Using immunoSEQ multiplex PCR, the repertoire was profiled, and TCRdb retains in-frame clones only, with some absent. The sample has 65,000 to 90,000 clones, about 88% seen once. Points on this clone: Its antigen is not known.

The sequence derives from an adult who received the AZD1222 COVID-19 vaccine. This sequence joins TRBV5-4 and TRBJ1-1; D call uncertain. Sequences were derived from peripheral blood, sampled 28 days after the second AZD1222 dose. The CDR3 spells CASSRPSNTEAFF. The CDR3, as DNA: TGTGCCAGCAGCCGACCCTCGAACACTGAAGCTTTCTTT.